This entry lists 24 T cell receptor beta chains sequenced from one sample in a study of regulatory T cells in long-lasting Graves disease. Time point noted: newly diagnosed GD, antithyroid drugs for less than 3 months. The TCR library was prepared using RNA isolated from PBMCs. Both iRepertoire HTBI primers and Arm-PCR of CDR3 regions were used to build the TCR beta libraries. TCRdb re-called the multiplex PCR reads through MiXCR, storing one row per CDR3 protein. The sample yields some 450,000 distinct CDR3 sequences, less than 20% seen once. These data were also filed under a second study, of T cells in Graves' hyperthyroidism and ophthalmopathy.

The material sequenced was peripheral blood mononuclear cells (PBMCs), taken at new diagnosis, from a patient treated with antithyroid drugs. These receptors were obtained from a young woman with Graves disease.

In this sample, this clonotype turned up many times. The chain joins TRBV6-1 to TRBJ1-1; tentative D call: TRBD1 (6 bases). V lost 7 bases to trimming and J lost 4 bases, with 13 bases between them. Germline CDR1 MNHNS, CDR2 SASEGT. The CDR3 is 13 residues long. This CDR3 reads CASKEQGLTEAFF. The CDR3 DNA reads TGTGCCAGCAAAGAACAGGGCCTCACTGAAGCTTTCTTT.

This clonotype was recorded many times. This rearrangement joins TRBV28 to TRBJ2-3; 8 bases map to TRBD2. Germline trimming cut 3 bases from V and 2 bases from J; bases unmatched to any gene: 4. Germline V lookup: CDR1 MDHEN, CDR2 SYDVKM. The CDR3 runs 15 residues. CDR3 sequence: CASSFGGRSTDTQYF. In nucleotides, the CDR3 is TGTGCCAGCAGTTTTGGCGGGAGGTCCACAGATACGCAGTATTTT.

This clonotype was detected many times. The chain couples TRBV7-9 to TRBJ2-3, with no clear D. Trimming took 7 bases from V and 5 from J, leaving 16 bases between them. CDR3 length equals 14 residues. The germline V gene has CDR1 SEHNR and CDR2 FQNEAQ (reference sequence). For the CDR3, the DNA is TGTGCCAGCACCAAACTGGGCCCTATAGATACGCAGTATTTT. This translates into CASTKLGPIDTQYF.

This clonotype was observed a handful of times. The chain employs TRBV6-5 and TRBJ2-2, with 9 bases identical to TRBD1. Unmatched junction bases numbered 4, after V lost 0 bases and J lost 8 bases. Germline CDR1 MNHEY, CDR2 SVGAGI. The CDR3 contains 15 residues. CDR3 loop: CASSYSMDRGGELFF. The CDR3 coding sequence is TGTGCCAGCAGTTACTCGATGGACAGGGGAGGGGAGCTGTTTTTT.

Written as DNA, the CDR3 is TGTGCCAGCAGTCTCAGGGGACACCGCTCCTACGAGCAGTACTTC. The encoded protein is CASSLRGHRSYEQYF. The chain couples TRBV28 to TRBJ2-7, with D possibly being TRBD1 (6 bases). V shed 5 bases and J shed 0 bases, with 14 bases lying between them. This CDR3 region has 15 residues. Germline V gene lookup returns CDR1 MDHEN and CDR2 SYDVKM.

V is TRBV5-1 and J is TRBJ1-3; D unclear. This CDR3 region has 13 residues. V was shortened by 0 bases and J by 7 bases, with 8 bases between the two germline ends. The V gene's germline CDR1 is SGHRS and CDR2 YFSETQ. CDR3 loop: CASSLGVRNTIYF. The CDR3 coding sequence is TGCGCCAGCAGCTTGGGTGTCCGGAACACCATATATTTT.

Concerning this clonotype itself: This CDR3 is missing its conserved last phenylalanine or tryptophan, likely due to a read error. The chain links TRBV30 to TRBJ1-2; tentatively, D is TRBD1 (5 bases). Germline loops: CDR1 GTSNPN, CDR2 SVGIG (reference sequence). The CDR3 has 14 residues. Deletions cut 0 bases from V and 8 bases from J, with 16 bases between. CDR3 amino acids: CAWSVAGMGRGYTL. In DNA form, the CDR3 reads TGTGCCTGGAGTGTGGCAGGGATGGGAAGGGGCTACACCCTC.

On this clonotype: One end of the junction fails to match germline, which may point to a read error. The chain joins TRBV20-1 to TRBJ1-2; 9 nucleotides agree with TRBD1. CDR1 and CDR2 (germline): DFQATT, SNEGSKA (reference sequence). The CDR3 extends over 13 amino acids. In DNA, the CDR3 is TGCAGTGCTAGAGATATGGGGACAGGGAAGGACCGCTTC. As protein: CSARDMGTGKDRF.

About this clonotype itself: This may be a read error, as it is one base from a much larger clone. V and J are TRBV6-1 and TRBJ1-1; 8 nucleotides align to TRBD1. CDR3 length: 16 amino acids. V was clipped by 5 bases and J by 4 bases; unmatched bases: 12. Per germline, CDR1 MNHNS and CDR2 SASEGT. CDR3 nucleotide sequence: TGTGCCAGCAGTAGAGGTACAGGGGGAGGAAGCACTGAAGCTTTCTTT. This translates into CASSRGTGGGSTEAFF.

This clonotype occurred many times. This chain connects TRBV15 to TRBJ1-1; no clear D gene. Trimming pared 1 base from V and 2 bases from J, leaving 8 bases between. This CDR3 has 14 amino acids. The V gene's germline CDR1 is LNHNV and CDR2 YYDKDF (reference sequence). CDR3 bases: TGTGCCACCAGCAGAGTGTTGGGAAACACTGAAGCTTTCTTT. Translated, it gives CATSRVLGNTEAFF.

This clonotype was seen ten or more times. Here the CDR3 DNA reads TGTGCCAGCAGTTTTGGCGGGACTAGCGGGAGAAAGACCCAGTACTTC. Residues: CASSFGGTSGRKTQYF. The genes are TRBV28 and TRBJ2-5, with TRBD2 matching 14 bases. This CDR3 has 16 residues. Trimming removed 3 bases from V and 6 bases from J; junction bases left unmatched: 6. Per germline, CDR1 MDHEN and CDR2 SYDVKM.

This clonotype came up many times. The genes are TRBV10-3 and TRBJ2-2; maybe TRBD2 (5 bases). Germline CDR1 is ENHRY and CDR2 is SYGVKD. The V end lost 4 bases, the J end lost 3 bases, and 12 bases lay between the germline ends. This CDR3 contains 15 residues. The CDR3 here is CAISGGTRDTGELFF. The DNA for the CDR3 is TGTGCCATCAGTGGGGGAACTAGGGACACCGGGGAGCTGTTTTTT.

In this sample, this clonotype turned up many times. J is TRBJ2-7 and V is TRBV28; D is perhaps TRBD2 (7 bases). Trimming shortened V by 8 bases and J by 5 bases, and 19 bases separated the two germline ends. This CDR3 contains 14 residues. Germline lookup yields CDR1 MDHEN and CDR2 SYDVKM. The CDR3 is CASGRGDGSHEQYF. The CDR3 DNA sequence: TGTGCCAGCGGGAGGGGGGACGGATCCCACGAGCAGTACTTC.

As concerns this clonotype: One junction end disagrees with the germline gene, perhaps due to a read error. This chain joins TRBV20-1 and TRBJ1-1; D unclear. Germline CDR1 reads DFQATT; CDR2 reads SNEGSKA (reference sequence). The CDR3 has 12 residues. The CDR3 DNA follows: TGCAGTGCGAGAGATCAGGCCACTGAAGCTTTCTTT. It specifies CSARDQATEAFF.

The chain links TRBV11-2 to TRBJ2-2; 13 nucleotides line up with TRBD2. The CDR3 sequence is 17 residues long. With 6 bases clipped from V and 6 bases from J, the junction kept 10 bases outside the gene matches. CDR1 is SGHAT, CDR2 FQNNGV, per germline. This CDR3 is CASRRTSGSGPPGELFF. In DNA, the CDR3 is TGTGCCAGCAGACGGACTAGCGGGAGTGGTCCCCCCGGGGAGCTGTTTTTT.

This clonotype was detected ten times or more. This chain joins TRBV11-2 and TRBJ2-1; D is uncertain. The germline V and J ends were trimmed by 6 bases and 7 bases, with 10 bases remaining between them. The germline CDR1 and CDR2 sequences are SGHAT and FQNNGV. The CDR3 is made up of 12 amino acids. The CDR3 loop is CASSLMGNEQFF. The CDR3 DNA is TGTGCCAGCAGTTTAATGGGGAATGAGCAGTTCTTC.

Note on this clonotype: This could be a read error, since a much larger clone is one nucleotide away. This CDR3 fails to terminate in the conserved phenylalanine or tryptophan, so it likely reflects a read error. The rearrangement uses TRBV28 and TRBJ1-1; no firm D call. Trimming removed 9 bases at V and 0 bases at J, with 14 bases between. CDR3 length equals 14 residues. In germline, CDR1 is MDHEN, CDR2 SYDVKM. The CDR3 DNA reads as TGTGCCAGTCTCTTATCGGGAGTGAACACTGAAGCTTTCCTT. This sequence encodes CASLLSGVNTEAFL.

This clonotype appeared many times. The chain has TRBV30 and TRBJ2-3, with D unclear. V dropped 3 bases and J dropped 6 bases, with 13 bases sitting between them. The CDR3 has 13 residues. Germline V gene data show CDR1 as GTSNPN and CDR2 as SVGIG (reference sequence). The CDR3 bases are TGTGCCTGGAGCCCCAGGATGAGCGATACGCAGTATTTT. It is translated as CAWSPRMSDTQYF.

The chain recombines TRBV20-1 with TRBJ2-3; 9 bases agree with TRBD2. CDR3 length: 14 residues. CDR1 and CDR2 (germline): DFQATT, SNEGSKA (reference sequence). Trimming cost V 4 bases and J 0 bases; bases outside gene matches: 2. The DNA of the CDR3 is TGCAGTGCTACTAGCGGGGCTAGCACAGATACGCAGTATTTT. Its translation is CSATSGASTDTQYF.

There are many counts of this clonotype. The chain's CDR3 is CASSNWQDDTQYF. The CDR3 bases are TGTGCCAGCAGCAACTGGCAGGACGATACGCAGTATTTT. The chain is built from TRBV11-3 and TRBJ2-3, with no clear D. The CDR3 runs to 13 residues. Germline assignment: CDR1 SGHNT and CDR2 YENEEA. The ends were cut back, 5 bases at V and 6 bases at J, with 12 bases in the middle.

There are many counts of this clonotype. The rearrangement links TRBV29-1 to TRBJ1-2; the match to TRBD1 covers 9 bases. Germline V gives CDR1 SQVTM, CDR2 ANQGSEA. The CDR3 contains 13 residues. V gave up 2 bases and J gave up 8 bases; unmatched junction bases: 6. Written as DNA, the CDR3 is TGCAGCGTTGAATCCGGGACAGGGACGGGCTACACCTTC. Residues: CSVESGTGTGYTF.

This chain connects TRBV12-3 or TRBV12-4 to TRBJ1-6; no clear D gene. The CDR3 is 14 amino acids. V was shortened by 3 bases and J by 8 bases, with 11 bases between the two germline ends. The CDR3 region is CASSFNSGYSPLHF. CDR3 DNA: TGTGCCAGCAGTTTTAATTCGGGGTATTCACCCCTCCACTTT.

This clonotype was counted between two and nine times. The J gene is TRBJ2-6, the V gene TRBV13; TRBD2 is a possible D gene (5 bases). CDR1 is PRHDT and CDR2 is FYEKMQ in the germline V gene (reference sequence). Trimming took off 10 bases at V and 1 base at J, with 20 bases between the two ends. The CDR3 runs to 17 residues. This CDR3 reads CATTGWNVSSGANVLTF. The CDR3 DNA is TGTGCCACCACGGGGTGGAATGTGTCGTCTGGGGCCAACGTCCTGACTTTC.

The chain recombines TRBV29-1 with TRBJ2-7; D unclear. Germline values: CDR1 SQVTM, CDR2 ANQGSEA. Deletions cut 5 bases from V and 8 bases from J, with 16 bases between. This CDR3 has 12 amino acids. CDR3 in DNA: TGCAGCGTTATGGAGTCCTCTGGGCAGCAGTACTTC. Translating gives CSVMESSGQQYF.